This record covers a single T cell receptor beta chain. The sample comes from a study of HIV-infected patients and healthy controls. Each CDR3 protein gets one entry after TCRdb re-called the 5' RACE reads with MiXCR. In the table there are approximately 67,000 distinct CDR3 sequences, 16% of which are singletons. The V end was cut by 4 bases, the J end by 3 bases, with 13 bases between. CDR3 size: 14 residues. CDR1 and CDR2 from the germline V gene are SGHRS and YFSETQ. Source material: CD4+ T cells from blood. The origin of this receptor is a human donor in good health. This chain connects TRBV5-1 to TRBJ1-1; D perhaps matches TRBD1 (5 bases). The CDR3 nucleotides are TGCGCCAGCAGCAAGCAGGGAATTGACACTGAAGCTTTCTTT. Encoded protein: CASSKQGIDTEAFF.